Described below is a single TCR beta chain sequence and its context. Clones were read by immunoSEQ multiplex PCR, and TCRdb kept only the in-frame ones, dropping some. Seen here are 85,000 to 100,000 clones, 90% observed once, and the top ten hold about 1.7%. The CDR3 runs to 15 residues. Germline V lookup: CDR1 SQVTM, CDR2 ANQGSEA. V lost 4 bases, J lost 0 bases, and 6 bases stayed unmatched. These data belong to a study of blood T cell repertoires in COVID-19. Sequenced sample: peripheral blood. This clonotype was sampled from a man aged 55 to 70 with acute or convalescent COVID-19. This chain connects TRBV29-1 to TRBJ2-1; 7 positions agree with TRBD1. CDR3: CSVATGTASYNEQFF. CDR3 bases: TGCAGCGTTGCAACCGGGACAGCCTCCTACAATGAGCAGTTCTTC.